This TCR beta chain is drawn from a study of T-cell memory formation after mild COVID-19. Turning to the study itself: There were largely donor-specific TCR clusters.

The table lists this clonotype with many counts. Its antigen is not known. 5'RACE primed from the constant segment yielded TCR alpha and TCR beta cDNA libraries bearing sample barcodes and UMIs. TCRdb recomputed calls from the 5' RACE reads with MiXCR, one row per CDR3 protein. The sample lists more than 100,000 distinct CDR3 sequences, approximately 5.9% occurring once. Study-wide findings and caveats: Memory sampled before infection contained some responding clones, suggesting cross-reactive memory joined. The study found contracting CD4+ clones mainly in CM and EM and contracting CD8+ clones in EMRA.

Germline loops: CDR1 MNHEY, CDR2 SVGEGT. The trim removed 0 bases at V and 4 bases at J, leaving 11 bases unmatched. The CDR3 is made up of 18 amino acids. Material for sequencing was PBMCs or a T cell subset sorted from them (not recorded which). The rearrangement joins TRBV6-2 or TRBV6-3 to TRBJ2-1, with 8 bases lining up with TRBD2. This TCR was sampled from an adult woman who had mild COVID-19 (a few samples of this study predate the infection). Cell type and time point are not known. The CDR3: CASSYSPPTSGIYNEQFF. CDR3 in DNA: TGTGCCAGCAGTTACTCCCCCCCTACTAGCGGTATATACAATGAGCAGTTCTTC.